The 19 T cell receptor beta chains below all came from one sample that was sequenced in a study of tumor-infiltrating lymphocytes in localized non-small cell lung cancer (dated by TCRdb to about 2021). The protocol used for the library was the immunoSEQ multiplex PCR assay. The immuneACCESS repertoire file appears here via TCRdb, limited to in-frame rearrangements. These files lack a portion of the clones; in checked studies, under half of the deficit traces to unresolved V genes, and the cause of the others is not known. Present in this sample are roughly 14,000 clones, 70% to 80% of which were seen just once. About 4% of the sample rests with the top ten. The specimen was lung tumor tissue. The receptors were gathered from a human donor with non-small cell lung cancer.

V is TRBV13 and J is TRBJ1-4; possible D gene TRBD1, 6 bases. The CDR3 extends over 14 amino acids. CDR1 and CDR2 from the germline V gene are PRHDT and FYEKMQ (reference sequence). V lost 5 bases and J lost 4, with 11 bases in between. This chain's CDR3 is CASSPGTSNEKLFF. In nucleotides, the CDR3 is TGTGCCAGCAGCCCGGGGACAAGTAATGAAAAACTGTTTTTT.

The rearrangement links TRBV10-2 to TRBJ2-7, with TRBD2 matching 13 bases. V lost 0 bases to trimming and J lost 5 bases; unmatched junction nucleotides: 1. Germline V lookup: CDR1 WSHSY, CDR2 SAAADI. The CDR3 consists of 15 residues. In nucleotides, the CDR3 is TGCGCCAGCAGTGAGTCGACTAGCGGGAGGAACGAGCAGTACTTC. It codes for CASSESTSGRNEQYF.

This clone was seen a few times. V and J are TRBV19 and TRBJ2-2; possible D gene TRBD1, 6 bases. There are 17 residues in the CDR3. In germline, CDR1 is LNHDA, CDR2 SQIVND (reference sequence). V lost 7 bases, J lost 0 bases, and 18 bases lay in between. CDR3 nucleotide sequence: TGTGCCAGTACCTCAGGCAGGGGAAAGGCGAACACCGGGGAGCTGTTTTTT. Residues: CASTSGRGKANTGELFF.

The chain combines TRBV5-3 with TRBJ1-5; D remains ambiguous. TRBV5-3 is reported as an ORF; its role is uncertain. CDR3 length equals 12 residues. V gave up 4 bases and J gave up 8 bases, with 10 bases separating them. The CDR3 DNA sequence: TGTGCCAGAAGCACCGGGATAGAGCCCCAGCATTTT. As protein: CARSTGIEPQHF.

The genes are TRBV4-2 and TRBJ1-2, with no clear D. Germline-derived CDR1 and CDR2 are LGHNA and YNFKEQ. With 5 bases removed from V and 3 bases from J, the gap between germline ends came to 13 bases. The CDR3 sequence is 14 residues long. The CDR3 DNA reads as TGTGCCAGCAGCTTGCCCAACAGCCACTATGGCTACACCTTC. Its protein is CASSLPNSHYGYTF.

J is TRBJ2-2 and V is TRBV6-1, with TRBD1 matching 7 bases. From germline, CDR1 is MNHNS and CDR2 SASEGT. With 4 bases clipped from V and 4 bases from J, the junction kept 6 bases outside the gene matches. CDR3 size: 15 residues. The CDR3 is CASSVRQGSTGELFF. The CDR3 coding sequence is TGTGCCAGCAGTGTTCGACAGGGTAGCACCGGGGAGCTGTTTTTT.

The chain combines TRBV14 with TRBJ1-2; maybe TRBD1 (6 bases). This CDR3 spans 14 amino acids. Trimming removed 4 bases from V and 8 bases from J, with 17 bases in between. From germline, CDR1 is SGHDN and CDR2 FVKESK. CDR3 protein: CASSPLTGAFGYTF. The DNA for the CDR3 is TGTGCCAGCAGCCCCCTGACAGGCGCCTTCGGCTACACCTTC. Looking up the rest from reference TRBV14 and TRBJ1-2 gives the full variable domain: EAGVTQFPSHSVIEKGQTVTLRCDPISGHDNLYWYRRVMGKEIKFLLHFVKESKQDESGMPNNRFLAERTGGTYSTLKVQPAELEDSGVYFCASSPLTGAFGYTFGSGTRLTVV.

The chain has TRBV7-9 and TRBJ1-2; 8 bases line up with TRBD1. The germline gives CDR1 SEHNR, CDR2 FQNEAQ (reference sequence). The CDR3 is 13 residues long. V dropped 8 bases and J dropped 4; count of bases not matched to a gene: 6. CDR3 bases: TGTGCCAGCGAGCTACAGGGGGTCTATGGCTACACCTTC. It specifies CASELQGVYGYTF. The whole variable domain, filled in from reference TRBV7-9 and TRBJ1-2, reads DTGVSQNPRHKITKRGQNVTFRCDPISEHNRLYWYRQTLGQGPEFLTYFQNEAQLEKSRLLSDRFSAERPKGSFSTLEIQRTEQGDSAMYLCASELQGVYGYTFGSGTRLTVV.

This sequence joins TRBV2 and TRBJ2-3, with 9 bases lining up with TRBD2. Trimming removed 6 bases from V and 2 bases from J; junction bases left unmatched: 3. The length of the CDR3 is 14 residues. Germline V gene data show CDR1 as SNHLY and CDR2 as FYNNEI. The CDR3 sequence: CASSRTSVTDTQYF. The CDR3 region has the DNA TGTGCCAGCAGCAGGACTAGCGTCACAGATACGCAGTATTTT.

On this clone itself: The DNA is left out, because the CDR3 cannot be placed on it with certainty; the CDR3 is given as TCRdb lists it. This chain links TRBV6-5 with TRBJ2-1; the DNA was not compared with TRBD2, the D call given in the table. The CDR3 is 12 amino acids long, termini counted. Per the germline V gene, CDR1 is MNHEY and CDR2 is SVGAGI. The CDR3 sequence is CASSSSAREQFF.

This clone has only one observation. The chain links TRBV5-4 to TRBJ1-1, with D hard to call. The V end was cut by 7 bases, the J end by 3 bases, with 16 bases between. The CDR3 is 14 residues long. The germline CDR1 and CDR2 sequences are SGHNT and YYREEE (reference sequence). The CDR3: CASGLERRHTEAFF. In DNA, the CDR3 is TGTGCCAGCGGACTAGAGCGGCGGCACACTGAAGCTTTCTTT.

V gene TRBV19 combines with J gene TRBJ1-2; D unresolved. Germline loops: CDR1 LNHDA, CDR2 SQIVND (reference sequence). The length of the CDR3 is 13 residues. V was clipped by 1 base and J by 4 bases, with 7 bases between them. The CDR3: CASSIGPSYGYTF. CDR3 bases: TGTGCCAGTAGTATAGGACCCAGCTATGGCTACACCTTC.

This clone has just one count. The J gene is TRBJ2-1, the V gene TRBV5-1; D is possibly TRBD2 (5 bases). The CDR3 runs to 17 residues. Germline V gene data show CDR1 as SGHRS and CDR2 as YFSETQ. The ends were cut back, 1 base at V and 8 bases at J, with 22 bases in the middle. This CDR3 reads CASSLRVGSTIGDEQFF. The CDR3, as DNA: TGCGCCAGCAGCTTGAGGGTTGGGAGTACGATTGGCGATGAGCAGTTCTTC.

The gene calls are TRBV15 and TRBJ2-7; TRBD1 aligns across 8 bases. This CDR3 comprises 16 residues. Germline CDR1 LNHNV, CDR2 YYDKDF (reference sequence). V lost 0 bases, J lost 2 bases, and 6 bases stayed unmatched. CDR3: CATSRDPPGQAYEQYF. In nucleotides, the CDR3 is TGTGCCACCAGCAGAGATCCGCCGGGACAGGCCTACGAGCAGTACTTC.

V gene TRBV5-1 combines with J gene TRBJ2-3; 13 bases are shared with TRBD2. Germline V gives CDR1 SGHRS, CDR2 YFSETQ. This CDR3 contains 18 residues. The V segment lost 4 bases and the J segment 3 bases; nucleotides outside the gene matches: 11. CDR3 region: CASSPGTSGIPGTDTQYF. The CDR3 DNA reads TGCGCCAGCAGCCCGGGGACTAGCGGGATCCCTGGGACAGATACGCAGTATTTT.

CDR3 sequence reads: CASSNLVGRYSNQPQHF. In DNA, the CDR3 is TGTGCCAGCAGTAACCTGGTGGGTAGGTACAGTAATCAGCCCCAGCATTTT. The chain joins TRBV27 to TRBJ1-5; D remains ambiguous. Germline loops: CDR1 MNHEY, CDR2 SMNVEV (reference sequence). The CDR3 sequence is 17 residues long. Trimming left V 5 bases short and J 4 bases short, with 21 bases between.

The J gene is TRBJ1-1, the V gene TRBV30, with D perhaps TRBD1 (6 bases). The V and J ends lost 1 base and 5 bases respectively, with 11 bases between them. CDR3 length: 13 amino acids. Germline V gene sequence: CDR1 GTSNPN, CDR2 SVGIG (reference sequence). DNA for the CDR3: TGTGCCTGGAGTGAGGGGGTGGTGACTGAAGCTTTCTTT. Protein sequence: CAWSEGVVTEAFF.

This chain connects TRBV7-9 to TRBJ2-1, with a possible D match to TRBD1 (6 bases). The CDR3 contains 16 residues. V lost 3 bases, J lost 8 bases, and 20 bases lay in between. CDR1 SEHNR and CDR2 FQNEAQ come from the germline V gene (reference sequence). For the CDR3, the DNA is TGTGCCAGCAGCTTCAACTGGGGGCGAGTCTTAGATGAGCAGTTCTTC. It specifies CASSFNWGRVLDEQFF.

The CDR3 nucleotides are TGCGCCAGCAGCTTGATGACGGGACGCCAAAATTCACCCCTCCACTTT. Translated: CASSLMTGRQNSPLHF. The chain employs TRBV5-1 and TRBJ1-6; weak D call: TRBD1 (5 bases). Germline V gives CDR1 SGHRS, CDR2 YFSETQ. V was shortened by 1 base and J by 7 bases, with 15 bases between the two germline ends. This CDR3 contains 16 residues.